The 32 T cell receptor beta chains below all came from one sample that was sequenced in a study of cytomegalovirus exposure and HLA in healthy donors. With 60 Vbeta and 13 Jbeta primers, the PCR was carried out. The data were produced by immunoSEQ multiplex PCR, yet TCRdb's version contains in-frame clones alone and is incomplete. This sample has over 100,000 clones, with 70% to 80% found just once. Specimen: PBMCs. The receptors were sampled from a female donor in good health and CMV-seronegative.

This clone was detected only a few times. The rearrangement links TRBV15 to TRBJ1-6; 10 bases are a match to TRBD1. The V segment lost 3 bases and the J segment 10 bases; nucleotides outside the gene matches: 6. CDR3 length equals 15 residues. Per the germline V gene, CDR1 is LNHNV and CDR2 is YYDKDF (reference sequence). DNA for the CDR3: TGTGCCACCAGCAGGACAGGGGGCGCAGGGTCACCCCTCCACTTT. Translated, it gives CATSRTGGAGSPLHF.

This rearrangement joins TRBV15 to TRBJ2-1, with 8 positions matching TRBD2. The CDR3 spans 16 residues. CDR1 is LNHNV and CDR2 is YYDKDF in the germline V gene (reference sequence). Losses at the gene ends were 3 bases for V and 4 bases for J; bases not matched to a gene: 8. The CDR3 loop reads CATSRGSSGLYNEQFF. In DNA, the CDR3 is TGTGCCACCAGCAGGGGTTCTAGCGGGCTTTACAATGAGCAGTTCTTC.

The rearrangement joins TRBV6-6 to TRBJ2-1, with 9 bases identical to TRBD2. The germline V gene encodes CDR1 MNHNY and CDR2 SVGAGI (reference sequence). After removal of 8 bases from V and 3 bases from J, the junction contained 5 bases not matched to a gene. The CDR3 spans 14 residues. CDR3 sequence: CASLAGAGYNEQFF. The CDR3 nucleotides read TGTGCCAGCTTAGCGGGAGCAGGCTACAATGAGCAGTTCTTC.

This clone was observed a handful of times. The chain employs TRBV27 and TRBJ1-4; TRBD1 might be the D (5 bases). This CDR3 is built from 13 residues. The germline V gene has CDR1 MNHEY and CDR2 SMNVEV (reference sequence). Trimming removed 3 bases at V and 8 bases at J, with 10 bases between. CDR3: CASSFRVGEKLFF. DNA for the CDR3: TGTGCCAGCAGTTTCAGGGTCGGCGAAAAACTGTTTTTT. The full variable domain, with the rest looked up from reference TRBV27 and TRBJ1-4, is EAQVTQNPRYLITVTGKKLTVTCSQNMNHEYMSWYRQDPGLGLRQIYYSMNVEVTDKGDVPEGYKVSRKEKRNFPLILESPSPNQTSLYFCASSFRVGEKLFFGSGTQLSVL.

J is TRBJ2-7 and V is TRBV11-3; 10 nucleotides match TRBD1. CDR1 and CDR2 (germline): SGHNT, YENEEA. After removal of 1 base from V and 0 bases from J, the junction contained 0 bases not matched to a gene. This CDR3 spans 15 amino acids. CDR3 sequence reads: CASSLGTGGSYEQYF. The CDR3 DNA is TGTGCCAGCAGCTTAGGGACAGGGGGCTCCTACGAGCAGTACTTC.

J is TRBJ2-5 and V is TRBV5-5; 8 bases agree with TRBD2. CDR1 is SGHKS and CDR2 is YYEKEE in the germline V gene (reference sequence). V trimming: 2 bases; J trimming: 2 bases; junction bases outside the gene matches: 5. The CDR3 has 15 residues. The CDR3 here is CASSFSGTNQETQYF. The CDR3 DNA follows: TGTGCCAGCAGCTTTAGCGGGACTAATCAAGAGACCCAGTACTTC.

This clone was counted between two and nine times. This chain joins TRBV11-3 and TRBJ2-5, with TRBD1 matching over 7 bases. V lost 4 bases, J lost 4 bases, and 12 bases stayed unmatched. This CDR3 has 16 amino acids. Germline CDR1 and CDR2: SGHNT and YENEEA. The CDR3 sequence: CASSSSAGGRPETQYF. The CDR3 DNA reads TGTGCCAGCAGCTCTTCCGCAGGGGGACGCCCAGAGACCCAGTACTTC.

The genes are TRBV28 and TRBJ2-7, with 11 bases matching TRBD2. This CDR3 comprises 16 residues. The germline gives CDR1 MDHEN, CDR2 SYDVKM. V shed 8 bases and J 2 bases; nucleotides not matched to a gene: 11. CDR3 bases: TGTGCCAGCCGCAACCAGGGGACTAGCGGTACCTACGAGCAGTACTTC. Translating gives CASRNQGTSGTYEQYF.

This rearrangement joins TRBV28 to TRBJ2-7, with a tentative D call TRBD2 (5 bases). V dropped 5 bases and J dropped 7 bases, with 12 bases sitting between them. This CDR3 is 12 amino acids long. Germline-derived CDR1 and CDR2 are MDHEN and SYDVKM. The DNA for the CDR3 is TGTGCCAGCAGTCACAGCTCGGGGGAGCAGTACTTC. It encodes CASSHSSGEQYF.

This clone has a handful of counts. CDR3 in amino acids: CASSPGTENTGELFF. CDR3 DNA sequence: TGTGCCAGCAGCCCCGGGACAGAGAACACCGGGGAGCTGTTTTTT. V and J are TRBV6-5 and TRBJ2-2; the match to TRBD1 covers 7 bases. The germline V gene has CDR1 MNHEY and CDR2 SVGAGI. This CDR3 is 15 amino acids long. The ends lost 6 bases at V and 1 base at J; junction bases unmatched: 5.

V is TRBV12-2 and J is TRBJ2-7; the D call TRBD2 from the table was never checked on the DNA. TRBV12-2 has pseudogene status. The length of the CDR3 is 15 residues. The CDR3 loop reads CASRFGLADTYEQYF. The DNA for the CDR3 is TGTGCAAGTCGCTTTGGACTAGCGGATACCTACGAGCAGTACTTC.

The genes are TRBV6-1 and TRBJ2-3, with 8 bases matching TRBD2. V trimming: 1 base; J trimming: 1 base; junction bases outside the gene matches: 1. Per the germline V gene, CDR1 is MNHNS and CDR2 is SASEGT. The CDR3 has 15 amino acids. The CDR3 protein is CASSEVAGRTDTQYF. The CDR3 nucleotides read TGTGCCAGCAGTGAAGTAGCGGGACGCACAGATACGCAGTATTTT.

With regard to this clone: Other DNA sequences in this specimen translate into the identical CDR3. The chain uses TRBV4-3 and TRBJ2-7; 11 bases align to TRBD2. Germline loops: CDR1 LGHNA, CDR2 YSLEER. The CDR3 covers 15 residues. The trim removed 4 bases at V and 4 bases at J, leaving 6 bases unmatched. The CDR3 loop is CASSRTLAGVYEQYF. The CDR3 coding sequence is TGCGCCAGCAGCCGGACACTAGCGGGAGTATACGAGCAGTACTTC.

The chain carries TRBV28 and TRBJ1-1; TRBD1 matches at 9 bases. Germline V gene lookup returns CDR1 MDHEN and CDR2 SYDVKM. The J segment lost 2 bases and the V segment lost 6 bases, leaving 10 bases of the junction unmatched. This CDR3 is 16 amino acids long. This CDR3 is CASSQQGAGGNTEAFF. DNA of the CDR3: TGTGCCAGCAGCCAACAGGGGGCTGGGGGAAACACTGAAGCTTTCTTT.

The chain joins TRBV19 to TRBJ2-1; perhaps TRBD2 as D (7 bases). The CDR3 runs to 15 residues. Trimming cost V 6 bases and J 1 base, with 13 bases left between them. Germline CDR1 and CDR2: LNHDA and SQIVND (reference sequence). The CDR3 DNA is TGTGCCAGTAGCCGCGGGGGCCTGTCCTACAATGAGCAGTTCTTC. Translation gives CASSRGGLSYNEQFF.

V gene TRBV4-2 combines with J gene TRBJ2-1, with 14 bases lining up with TRBD2. Trimming removed 0 bases from V and 12 bases from J; junction bases left unmatched: 4. Germline CDR1 is LGHNA and CDR2 is YNFKEQ. CDR3 length: 15 residues. DNA for the CDR3: TGTGCCAGCAGCCAAGAGGGACTAGCGGGAGATCGGCAGTTCTTC. Translating gives CASSQEGLAGDRQFF.

The chain joins TRBV5-1 to TRBJ2-2; 10 nucleotides line up with TRBD2. This CDR3 is built from 17 residues. Germline CDR1 is SGHRS and CDR2 is YFSETQ. V trimming: 3 bases; J trimming: 6 bases; junction bases outside the gene matches: 11. Here the CDR3 DNA reads TGCGCCAGCAGCTCCTCACCTAGCGGGAGTAGGTCCGGGGAGCTGTTTTTT. Residues: CASSSSPSGSRSGELFF.

This clone appeared once. The genes are TRBV28 and TRBJ2-7; TRBD1 agrees at 10 bases. CDR1 and CDR2 from the germline V gene are MDHEN and SYDVKM. The CDR3 length is 13 residues. After removal of 4 bases from V and 4 bases from J, the junction contained 1 base not matched to a gene. The CDR3 spells CASSSDRGYEQYF. For the CDR3, the DNA is TGTGCCAGCAGTTCGGACAGGGGGTACGAGCAGTACTTC.

CDR3 residues: CASSAELPTEAFF. CDR3 nucleotides: TGTGCCAGTAGTGCCGAGCTTCCCACTGAAGCTTTCTTT. J is TRBJ1-1 and V is TRBV19; D remains ambiguous. Between the trimmed V and J ends, which lost 5 bases and 4 bases, there was a span of 11 bases. Germline-derived CDR1 and CDR2 are LNHDA and SQIVND (reference sequence). The CDR3 consists of 13 residues.

As to this clone: This specimen includes other DNA sequences encoding the same CDR3. The chain has TRBV11-3 and TRBJ2-5; D is ambiguous. The V end was cut by 1 base, the J end by 2 bases, with 5 bases between. Germline loops: CDR1 SGHNT, CDR2 YENEEA. CDR3 length: 13 amino acids. CDR3 loop: CASSLGQQETQYF. DNA of the CDR3: TGTGCCAGCAGCTTAGGGCAGCAAGAGACCCAGTACTTC.

The rearrangement uses TRBV27 and TRBJ2-7; D unclear. V lost 4 bases and J 4 bases, leaving 8 bases between the germline ends. The CDR3 covers 12 residues. Germline CDR1 reads MNHEY; CDR2 reads SMNVEV (reference sequence). In DNA, the CDR3 is TGTGCCAGCAGTTCGTCTTTTTACGAGCAGTACTTC. Translation: CASSSSFYEQYF.

This chain connects TRBV25-1 to TRBJ2-5; TRBD2 might be the D (6 bases). The CDR3 loop spans 11 amino acids. Germline CDR1 reads MGHDK; CDR2 reads SYGVNS. The V end lost 4 bases, the J end lost 11 bases, and 11 bases lay between the germline ends. Here the CDR3 DNA reads TGTGCCAGCAGTGCTCTAGCGAGTCAGTACTTC. This codes for CASSALASQYF.

The V gene is TRBV7-3, the J gene TRBJ2-1, with a possible D match to TRBD2 (6 bases). CDR1 is SGHTA, CDR2 FQGTGA, per germline. V was trimmed by 2 bases and J by 13 bases, leaving 24 bases between them. CDR3 length equals 16 residues. CDR3 in DNA: TGTGCCAGCAGCTTACGAGGGACGGGGCTAGGGAGGAGACAGTTCTTC. Its protein is CASSLRGTGLGRRQFF.

The count of this clone is one. The chain joins TRBV30 to TRBJ2-7, with TRBD1 as a possible D gene (6 bases). CDR1 and CDR2 (germline): GTSNPN, SVGIG (reference sequence). V was trimmed by 8 bases and J by 3 bases, leaving 20 bases between them. This CDR3 comprises 14 residues. The CDR3 loop reads CALRHRERGYEQYF. The DNA for the CDR3 is TGTGCCCTACGACACAGGGAAAGGGGCTACGAGCAGTACTTC. Full variable domain (remainder filled in from reference TRBV30 and TRBJ2-7): SQTIHQWPATLVQPVGSPLSLECTVEGTSNPNLYWYRQAAGRGLQLLFYSVGIGQISSEVPQNLSASRPQDRQFILSSKKLLLSDSGFYLCALRHRERGYEQYFGPGTRLTVT.

The rearrangement joins TRBV5-8 to TRBJ2-7, with 8 positions matching TRBD1. Germline V gene data show CDR1 as SGHTS and CDR2 as YDEGEE. This CDR3 contains 15 residues. The V and J ends lost 6 bases and 7 bases, in that order; junction bases with no gene match: 15. The CDR3 sequence: CASKHGLRGLGEQYF. In DNA form, the CDR3 reads TGTGCCAGCAAACACGGGCTCAGGGGGCTAGGGGAGCAGTACTTC. The full variable domain, its missing parts supplied by reference TRBV5-8 and TRBJ2-7, is EAGVTQSPTHLIKTRGQQATLRCSPISGHTSVYWYQQALGLGLQFLLWYDEGEERNRGNFPPRFSGRQFPNYSSELNVNALELEDSALYLCASKHGLRGLGEQYFGPGTRLTVT.

This clone has only a few counts. The chain has TRBV27 and TRBJ2-1; unclear D gene. Deletions cut 5 bases from V and 4 bases from J, with 6 bases between. The CDR3 is 12 amino acids. The germline V gene has CDR1 MNHEY and CDR2 SMNVEV (reference sequence). CDR3 coding DNA: TGTGCCAGCAGTCACGGTTACAATGAGCAGTTCTTC. This translates into CASSHGYNEQFF.

The rearrangement uses TRBV21-1 and TRBJ2-1; TRBD2, the D gene given by the table, was not confirmed from the DNA. TRBV21-1 is reported as a pseudogene. CDR3 length: 17 amino acids. The CDR3 is CASSKATSGEGCNEQFF. The CDR3 DNA reads as TGTGCCAGCAGCAAAGCGACTAGCGGGGAGGGATGCAATGAGCAGTTCTTC.

This clone came up a few times. The J gene is TRBJ2-5, the V gene TRBV5-5; 8 nucleotides align to TRBD2. CDR1 is SGHKS and CDR2 is YYEKEE in the germline V gene (reference sequence). This CDR3 is 15 amino acids long. V lost 3 bases, J lost 4 bases, and 8 bases stayed unmatched. Here the CDR3 DNA reads TGTGCCAGCAGCTCTGGGGAAGCGGGAGTAGAGACCCAGTACTTC. This translates into CASSSGEAGVETQYF.

This clone was detected only once. This sequence joins TRBV23-1 and TRBJ1-4; D is ambiguous. TRBV23-1 is identified as an open reading frame with a role that is uncertain. Trimming removed 10 bases at V and 8 bases at J, with 14 bases between. The CDR3 extends over 12 amino acids. DNA for the CDR3: TGCGCCACTCCAGTTGGGCAAGAAAAACTGTTTTTT. Its protein product is CATPVGQEKLFF.

The CDR3 spells CASSLTGQGDTGELFF. The CDR3 DNA reads as TGTGCCAGCAGCTTGACCGGACAGGGGGACACCGGGGAGCTGTTTTTT. This chain joins TRBV5-6 and TRBJ2-2; 10 bases agree with TRBD1. Looked up from germline, CDR1 is SGHDT and CDR2 is YYEEEE. This CDR3 contains 16 residues. Germline trimming cut 1 base from V and 3 bases from J; bases unmatched to any gene: 3.

The chain recombines TRBV15 with TRBJ1-2; 10 nucleotides agree with TRBD1. Germline CDR1 reads LNHNV; CDR2 reads YYDKDF (reference sequence). The CDR3 runs 16 residues. J gave up 5 bases and V 0 bases, and 6 bases lay outside the gene matches. CDR3 DNA: TGTGCCACCAGCAGAGATAGACCGGGACAGGGGTATGGCTACACCTTC. Translation gives CATSRDRPGQGYGYTF.

Only a few counts were recorded for this clone. The rearrangement uses TRBV7-9 and TRBJ2-7, with D hard to call. Germline V gene data show CDR1 as SEHNR and CDR2 as FQNEAQ (reference sequence). The CDR3 consists of 8 residues. V was trimmed by 8 bases and J by 9 bases, leaving 5 bases between them. CDR3 in amino acids: CASRRQYF. The CDR3, as DNA: TGTGCCAGCCGTCGGCAGTACTTC. The complete variable domain, with remaining parts taken from reference TRBV7-9 and TRBJ2-7, reads DTGVSQNPRHKITKRGQNVTFRCDPISEHNRLYWYRQTLGQGPEFLTYFQNEAQLEKSRLLSDRFSAERPKGSFSTLEIQRTEQGDSAMYLCASRRQYFGPGTRLTVT.